This T cell receptor beta chain was retrieved from a study of T cells in Graves' hyperthyroidism and ophthalmopathy. In this sample, this clonotype turned up many times. What it binds is not known. Source material for PBMCs was 10 ml fresh peripheral blood. CDR1 and CDR2 (germline): LNHDA, SQIVND (reference sequence). CDR3 length: 14 residues. Trimming took 6 bases from V and 0 from J, leaving 8 bases between them. Study results and caveats: It was a median 6.5 months before onset that the model predicted ophthalmopathy. A model using 13 V-J features told ophthalmopathy apart from stable hyperthyroidism. Most expanded thyroid clonotypes above 0.001 recurred in blood.

Amplified TCR beta CDR3 regions came from RNA transcripts. The HTBI set primed first-round TCR CDR3 RT-PCR. Using its own MiXCR run on the multiplex PCR reads, TCRdb lists one record per CDR3 protein. The sample includes hundreds of thousands of distinct CDR3 sequences, approximately 36% seen only once; the top ten take roughly 30%. This TCR derives from a middle-aged woman with Graves' hyperthyroidism. The gene calls are TRBV19 and TRBJ2-2; D is uncertain. Sequenced input: blood. The CDR3: CASRLAPNTGELFF. The CDR3, as DNA: TGTGCCAGTAGATTGGCCCCGAACACCGGGGAGCTGTTTTTT.